This paragraph covers one T cell receptor beta chain sequence. This record belongs to a study of cytotoxic CD8 clonotypes in ibrutinib-treated CLL. TCRdb's copy holds only in-frame clones and misses some; the assay was immunoSEQ multiplex PCR. The profile shows about 270,000 clones, more than 70% of them singletons. The sequences come from PBMCs, collected at disease progression, from a patient treated with ibrutinib. This clonotype originated in a human donor with chronic lymphocytic leukemia.

The CDR3 DNA reads as TGTGCCAGCAGCTTAGAGGCGGCTACGGAGCAGTACTTC. Amino acids: CASSLEAATEQYF. The V and J genes are TRBV11-2 and TRBJ2-7; no clear D gene. The CDR3 has 13 residues. V shed 0 bases and J shed 7 bases, with 10 bases lying between them. CDR1 and CDR2 (germline): SGHAT, FQNNGV.